One and the same sample provided the 2 T cell receptor beta chains below, sequenced in a study of persistence of HIV-infected CD4 T cells. These receptors' targets are unknown. The immunoSEQ assay was version 4, run in survey mode. Method: immunoSEQ multiplex PCR; TCRdb's copy keeps in-frame clones and lacks some. The sample has some 50,000 clones; 85% to 90% are singletons. Anti-CD3/anti-CD28 beads served as a nonspecific positive control stimulus. Responding CD4+ T cells were sorted by upregulation of both CD40 ligand and CD69. The sample in question was CD4+ T cells sorted from PBMCs after approximately 20-hour stimulation, obtained from a patient who received antiretroviral therapy. All receptors derive from an adult woman with HIV who was CMV-seropositive.

The rearrangement links TRBV2 to TRBJ2-1; 9 nucleotides align to TRBD2. V trimming: 2 bases; J trimming: 4 bases; junction bases outside the gene matches: 6. The CDR3 contains 16 residues. Germline CDR1 and CDR2: SNHLY and FYNNEI. As DNA, the CDR3 is TGTGCCAGCAGTGAACTACCTAGCGGGGTTTACAATGAGCAGTTCTTC. Amino acids: CASSELPSGVYNEQFF.

The V call is TRBV6-5, the J call TRBJ1-6, with 7 bases lining up with TRBD1. The CDR3 contains 14 residues. Per germline, CDR1 MNHEY and CDR2 SVGAGI. The junction had 8 bases not matched to a gene; V was cut back by 5 bases and J by 10 bases. This CDR3 is CASSTQGQSSPLHF. In DNA, the CDR3 is TGTGCCAGCAGTACGCAGGGACAGTCCTCACCCCTCCACTTT.